The 10 T cell receptor beta chains given below trace back to one sample, sequenced in a study of cytomegalovirus exposure and HLA in healthy donors (dated by TCRdb to 2016 to 2017). Receptor amplification or capture employed the immunoSEQ multiplex PCR assay. A mixture of 60 forward primers for TCR Vbeta segments and 13 reverse primers for TCR Jbeta segments was used in the multiplex PCR. The table was pulled from immuneACCESS by TCRdb, which kept in-frame rearrangements only. Such tables lose some clones; where checked, under half of the loss comes from unresolved V genes, and the rest has no known cause. This sample gives about 84,000 clones in total; about three quarters of them show up just once. The top ten constitute roughly 2.5% of the sample. Material: PBMCs. These receptors all stem from a male donor in good health and CMV-seropositive.

The rearrangement uses TRBV7-6 and TRBJ2-7; possibly TRBD1 for D (5 bases). The CDR3 contains 13 residues. Germline CDR1 and CDR2: SGHVS and FNYEAQ. Trimming pared 4 bases from V and 4 bases from J, leaving 11 bases between. The CDR3 loop reads CASSSRQNYEQYF. CDR3 sequence (DNA): TGTGCCAGCAGCTCCCGACAGAATTACGAGCAGTACTTC.

This clone appeared a few times. The chain uses TRBV7-2 and TRBJ1-2, with 7 bases identical to TRBD1. With V trimmed by 5 bases and J by 2 bases, 2 bases remained unmatched. CDR3 size: 13 residues. Germline V gene sequence: CDR1 SGHTA, CDR2 FQGNSA. The DNA of the CDR3 is TGTGCCAGCAGCCCGGACAGGAACTATGGCTACACCTTC. Protein sequence: CASSPDRNYGYTF.

This clone was picked up one time. The V gene is TRBV11-1, the J gene TRBJ2-1; D gene unclear. Germline CDR1 and CDR2: SGHAT and FQDESV (reference sequence). V lost 5 bases and J lost 5, with 7 bases in between. The CDR3 is 12 residues long. The chain's CDR3 is CASSHQNNEQFF. CDR3 DNA: TGTGCCAGCAGCCATCAAAACAATGAGCAGTTCTTC.

V gene TRBV27 combines with J gene TRBJ2-1; 12 bases map to TRBD2. The CDR3 is 16 residues long. Germline lookup yields CDR1 MNHEY and CDR2 SMNVEV (reference sequence). After removal of 6 bases from V and 1 base from J, the junction contained 4 bases not matched to a gene. The CDR3 sequence is CASRGLAGTSYNEQFF. The CDR3 coding sequence is TGTGCCAGCAGAGGACTAGCGGGAACATCCTACAATGAGCAGTTCTTC.

The gene calls are TRBV28 and TRBJ2-7; a weak D match, TRBD1 (5 bases). CDR3 size: 14 residues. Germline V gene data show CDR1 as MDHEN and CDR2 as SYDVKM. Trimming removed 3 bases from V and 2 bases from J, with 11 bases in between. The CDR3 spells CASSLSTGTYEQYF. In DNA, the CDR3 is TGTGCCAGCAGTTTGTCAACAGGTACCTACGAGCAGTACTTC. The whole variable domain, remainder taken from reference TRBV28 and TRBJ2-7, is DVKVTQSSRYLVKRTGEKVFLECVQDMDHENMFWYRQDPGLGLRLIYFSYDVKMKEKGDIPEGYSVSREKKERFSLILESASTNQTSMYLCASSLSTGTYEQYFGPGTRLTVT.

DNA of the CDR3: TGTGCCAGCAGCTTGAGACTAGCGGATTACAATGAGCAGTTCTTC. This sequence encodes CASSLRLADYNEQFF. The chain uses TRBV5-5 and TRBJ2-1; the match to TRBD2 covers 9 bases. Germline values: CDR1 SGHKS, CDR2 YYEKEE (reference sequence). The CDR3 runs 15 residues. The V and J ends lost 1 base and 4 bases, in that order; junction bases with no gene match: 3.

This clone has a single count. The chain uses TRBV9 and TRBJ2-1; 7 bases line up with TRBD2. Germline V gene data show CDR1 as SGDLS and CDR2 as YYNGEE. The CDR3 has 15 amino acids. The ends lost 4 bases at V and 6 bases at J; junction bases unmatched: 10. The CDR3 protein is CASSTTSALGNEQFF. The CDR3 DNA reads TGTGCCAGCAGCACCACTAGCGCCTTGGGCAATGAGCAGTTCTTC.

This rearrangement joins TRBV7-4 to TRBJ1-3; 8 bases match TRBD1. V dropped 8 bases and J dropped 4; count of bases not matched to a gene: 10. This CDR3 has 15 amino acids. CDR1 SGHVT and CDR2 SQSDAQ come from the germline V gene. In DNA form, the CDR3 reads TGTGCCAGCGGTACTGGCAGGGGGCAAGGAAACACCATATATTTT. As protein: CASGTGRGQGNTIYF.

The rearrangement links TRBV7-9 to TRBJ1-2; D might be TRBD1 (6 bases). Germline V gives CDR1 SEHNR, CDR2 FQNEAQ (reference sequence). CDR3 size: 13 residues. V was clipped by 2 bases and J by 3 bases, with 7 bases between them. The CDR3 DNA reads TGTGCCAGCAGCTTACCAGGGGACTATGGCTACACCTTC. Translating it yields CASSLPGDYGYTF.

The chain is built from TRBV28 and TRBJ2-3; D is possibly TRBD1 (5 bases). The CDR3 runs 15 residues. Germline values: CDR1 MDHEN, CDR2 SYDVKM. Trimming shortened V by 2 bases and J by 2 bases, and 11 bases separated the two germline ends. CDR3 residues: CASSLGAVNTDTQYF. In nucleotides, the CDR3 is TGTGCCAGCAGTTTAGGGGCGGTGAACACAGATACGCAGTATTTT.